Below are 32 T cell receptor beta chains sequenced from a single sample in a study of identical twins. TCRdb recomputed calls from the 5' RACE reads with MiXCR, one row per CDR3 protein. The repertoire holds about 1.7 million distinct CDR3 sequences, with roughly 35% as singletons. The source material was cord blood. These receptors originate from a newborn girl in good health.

For the CDR3, the DNA is TGCGCCAGCAGTGCCCCGGCGTCCTACGAGCAGTACTTC. This translates into CASSAPASYEQYF. The chain joins TRBV10-2 to TRBJ2-7; D is undetermined. The length of the CDR3 is 13 residues. The germline V and J ends were trimmed by 4 bases and 1 base, with 8 bases remaining between them. Germline CDR1 WSHSY, CDR2 SAAADI.

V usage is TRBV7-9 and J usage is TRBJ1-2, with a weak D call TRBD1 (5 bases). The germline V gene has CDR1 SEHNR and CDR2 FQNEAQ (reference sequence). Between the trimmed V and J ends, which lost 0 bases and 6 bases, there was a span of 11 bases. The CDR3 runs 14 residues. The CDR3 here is CASSLALRGDGYTF. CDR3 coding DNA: TGTGCCAGCAGCTTAGCGCTAAGGGGTGATGGCTACACCTTC.

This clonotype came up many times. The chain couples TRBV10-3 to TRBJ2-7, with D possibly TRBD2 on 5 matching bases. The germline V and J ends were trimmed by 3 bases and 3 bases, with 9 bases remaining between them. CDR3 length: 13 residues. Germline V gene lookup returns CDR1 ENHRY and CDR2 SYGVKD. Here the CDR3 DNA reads TGTGCCATCAGTGATTCCGGGGTCTACGAGCAGTACTTC. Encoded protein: CAISDSGVYEQYF.

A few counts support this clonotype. CDR3 nucleotides: TGTGCCAGCAGCCAAGATTTAGAAGCCTACAATGAGCAGTTCTTC. Translation gives CASSQDLEAYNEQFF. This chain connects TRBV3-1 to TRBJ2-1; D remains ambiguous. The CDR3 contains 15 residues. Germline CDR1 reads LGHDT; CDR2 reads YNNKEL (reference sequence). Trimming took 0 bases from V and 2 from J, leaving 8 bases between them.

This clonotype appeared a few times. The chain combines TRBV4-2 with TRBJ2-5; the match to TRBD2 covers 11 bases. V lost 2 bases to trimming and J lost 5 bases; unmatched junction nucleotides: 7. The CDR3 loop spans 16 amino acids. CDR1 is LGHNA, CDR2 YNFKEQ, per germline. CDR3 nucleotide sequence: TGTGCCAGCAGCCAAAAAACTAGCGGGAGTTGGGAGACCCAGTACTTC. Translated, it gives CASSQKTSGSWETQYF.

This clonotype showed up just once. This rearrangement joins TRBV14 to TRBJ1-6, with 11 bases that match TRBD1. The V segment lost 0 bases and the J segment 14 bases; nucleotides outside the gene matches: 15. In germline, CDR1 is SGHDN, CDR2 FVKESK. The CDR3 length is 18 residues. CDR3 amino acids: CASSQDGFGQGAGVTLHF. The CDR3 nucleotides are TGTGCCAGCAGCCAAGATGGTTTCGGACAGGGGGCCGGTGTAACCCTCCACTTT. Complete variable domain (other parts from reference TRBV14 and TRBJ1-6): EAGVTQFPSHSVIEKGQTVTLRCDPISGHDNLYWYRRVMGKEIKFLLHFVKESKQDESGMPNNRFLAERTGGTYSTLKVQPAELEDSGVYFCASSQDGFGQGAGVTLHFGNGTRLTVT.

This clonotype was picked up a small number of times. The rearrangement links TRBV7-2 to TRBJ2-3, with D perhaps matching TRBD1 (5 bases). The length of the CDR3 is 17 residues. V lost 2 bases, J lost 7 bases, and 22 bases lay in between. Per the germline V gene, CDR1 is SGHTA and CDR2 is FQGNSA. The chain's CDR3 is CASSLRALTESPYTQYF. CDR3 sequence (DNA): TGTGCCAGCAGCTTACGTGCATTGACAGAATCTCCCTATACGCAGTATTTT.

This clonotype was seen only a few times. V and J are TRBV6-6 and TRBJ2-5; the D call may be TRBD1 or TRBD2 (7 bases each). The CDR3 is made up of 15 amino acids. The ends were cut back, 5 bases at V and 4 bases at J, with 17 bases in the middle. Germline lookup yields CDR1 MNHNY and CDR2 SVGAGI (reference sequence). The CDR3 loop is CASSLQGGLGETQYF. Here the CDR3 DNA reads TGTGCCAGCAGTCTTCAGGGGGGGCTGGGAGAGACCCAGTACTTC.

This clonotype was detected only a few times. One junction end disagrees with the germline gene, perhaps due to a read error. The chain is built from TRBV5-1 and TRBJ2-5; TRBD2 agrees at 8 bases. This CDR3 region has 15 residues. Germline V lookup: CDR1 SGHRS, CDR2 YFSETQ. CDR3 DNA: TGCGCCAGCAGTTTGGACCCAGCGGGAGTAGAGACCCAGTACTTC. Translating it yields CASSLDPAGVETQYF. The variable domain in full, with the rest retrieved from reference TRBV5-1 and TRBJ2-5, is KAGVTQTPRYLIKTRGQQVTLSCSPISGHRSVSWYQQTPGQGLQFLFEYFSETQRNKGNFPGRFSGRQFSNSRSEMNVSTLELGDSALYLCASSLDPAGVETQYFGPGTRLLVL.

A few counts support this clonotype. CDR3: CSANVVGGVDEQFF. The CDR3 bases are TGCAGTGCTAATGTCGTCGGGGGGGTCGATGAGCAGTTCTTC. The chain recombines TRBV20-1 with TRBJ2-1; 8 nucleotides line up with TRBD2. Germline V gives CDR1 DFQATT, CDR2 SNEGSKA (reference sequence). The CDR3 runs 14 residues. Trimming cost V 4 bases and J 8 bases; bases outside gene matches: 10.

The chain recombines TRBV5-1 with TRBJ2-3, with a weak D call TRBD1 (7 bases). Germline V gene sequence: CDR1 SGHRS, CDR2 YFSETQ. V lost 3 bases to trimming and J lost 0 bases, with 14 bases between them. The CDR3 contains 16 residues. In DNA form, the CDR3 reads TGCGCCAGCAGCTCGGGGGACAGAACGAGCACAGATACGCAGTATTTT. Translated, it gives CASSSGDRTSTDTQYF.

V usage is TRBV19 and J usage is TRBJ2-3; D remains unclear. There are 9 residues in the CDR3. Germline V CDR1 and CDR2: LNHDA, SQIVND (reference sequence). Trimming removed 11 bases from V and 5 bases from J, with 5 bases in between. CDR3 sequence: CARLDTQYF. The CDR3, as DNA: TGTGCCCGATTAGATACGCAGTATTTT.

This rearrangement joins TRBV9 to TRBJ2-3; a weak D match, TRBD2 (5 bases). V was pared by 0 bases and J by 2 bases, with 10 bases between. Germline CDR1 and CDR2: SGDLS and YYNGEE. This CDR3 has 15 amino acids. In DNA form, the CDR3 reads TGTGCCAGCAGCGTAGCGGGAAAGGCCACAGATACGCAGTATTTT. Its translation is CASSVAGKATDTQYF.

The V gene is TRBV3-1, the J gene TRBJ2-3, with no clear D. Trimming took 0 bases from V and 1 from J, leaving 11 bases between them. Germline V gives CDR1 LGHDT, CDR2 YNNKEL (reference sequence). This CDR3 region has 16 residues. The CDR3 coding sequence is TGTGCCAGCAGCCAAGATCCGACGTTTGGCACAGATACGCAGTATTTT. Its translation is CASSQDPTFGTDTQYF.

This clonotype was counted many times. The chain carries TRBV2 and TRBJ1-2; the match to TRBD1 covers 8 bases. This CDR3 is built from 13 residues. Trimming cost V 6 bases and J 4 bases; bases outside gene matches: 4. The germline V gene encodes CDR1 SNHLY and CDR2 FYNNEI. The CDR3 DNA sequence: TGTGCCAGCAGAGGGACAGGCCGCTATGGCTACACCTTC. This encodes CASRGTGRYGYTF.

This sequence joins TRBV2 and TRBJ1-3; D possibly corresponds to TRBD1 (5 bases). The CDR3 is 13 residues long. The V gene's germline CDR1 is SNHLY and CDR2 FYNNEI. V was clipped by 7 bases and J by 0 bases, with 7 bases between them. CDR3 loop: CASTGTSGNTIYF. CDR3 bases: TGTGCCAGCACTGGGACCTCTGGAAACACCATATATTTT. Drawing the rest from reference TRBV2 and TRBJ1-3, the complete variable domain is EPEVTQTPSHQVTQMGQEVILRCVPISNHLYFYWYRQILGQKVEFLVSFYNNEISEKSEIFDDQFSVERPDGSNFTLKIRSTKLEDSAMYFCASTGTSGNTIYFGEGSWLTVV.

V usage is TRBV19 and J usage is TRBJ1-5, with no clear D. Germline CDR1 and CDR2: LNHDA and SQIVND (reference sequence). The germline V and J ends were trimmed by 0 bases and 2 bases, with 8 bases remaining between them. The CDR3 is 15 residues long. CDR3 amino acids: CASSIEVSGNQPQHF. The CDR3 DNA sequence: TGTGCCAGTAGTATAGAGGTGAGCGGCAATCAGCCCCAGCATTTT.

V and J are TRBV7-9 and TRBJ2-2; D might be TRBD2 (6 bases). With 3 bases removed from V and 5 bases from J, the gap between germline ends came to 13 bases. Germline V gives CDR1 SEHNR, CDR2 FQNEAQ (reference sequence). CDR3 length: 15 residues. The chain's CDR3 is CASSFSGVLTGELFF. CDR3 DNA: TGTGCCAGCAGCTTCTCGGGGGTACTAACCGGGGAGCTGTTTTTT.

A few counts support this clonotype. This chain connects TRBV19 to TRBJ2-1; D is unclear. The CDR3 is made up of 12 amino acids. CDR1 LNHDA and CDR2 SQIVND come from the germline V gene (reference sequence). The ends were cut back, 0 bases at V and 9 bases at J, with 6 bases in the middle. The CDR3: CASSIDRIEQFF. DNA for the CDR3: TGTGCCAGTAGTATAGACAGAATTGAGCAGTTCTTC.

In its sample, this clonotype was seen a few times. The CDR3 DNA reads TGTGCTAGTGGCCCCGGGACAGGGACTTACAATGAGCAGTTCTTC. It is translated as CASGPGTGTYNEQFF. The chain uses TRBV12-5 and TRBJ2-1, with TRBD1 matching over 9 bases. The CDR3 loop spans 15 amino acids. The germline V gene encodes CDR1 LGHNT and CDR2 FRNRAP. Unmatched junction bases numbered 7, after V lost 6 bases and J lost 4 bases.

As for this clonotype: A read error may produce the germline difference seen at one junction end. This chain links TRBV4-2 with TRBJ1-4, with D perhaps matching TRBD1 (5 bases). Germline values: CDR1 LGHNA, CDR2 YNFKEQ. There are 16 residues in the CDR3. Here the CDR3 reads CASSQDSTATNEKPFF. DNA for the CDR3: TGTGCCAGCAGCCAGGATTCGACAGCAACTAATGAAAAACCGTTTTTT.

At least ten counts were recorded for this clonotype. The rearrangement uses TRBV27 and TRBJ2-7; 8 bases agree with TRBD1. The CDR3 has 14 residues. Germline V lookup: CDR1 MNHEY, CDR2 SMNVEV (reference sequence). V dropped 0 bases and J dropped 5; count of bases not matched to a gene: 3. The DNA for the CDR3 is TGTGCCAGCAGTTTATCGGACAGGGTCCACGAGCAGTACTTC. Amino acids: CASSLSDRVHEQYF.

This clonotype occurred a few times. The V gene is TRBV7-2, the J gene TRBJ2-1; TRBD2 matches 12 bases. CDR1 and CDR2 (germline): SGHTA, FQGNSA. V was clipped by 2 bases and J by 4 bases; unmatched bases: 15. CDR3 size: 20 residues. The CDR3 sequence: CASSLYGWASGRVLYNEQFF. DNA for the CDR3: TGTGCCAGCAGCTTATATGGGTGGGCTAGCGGGAGGGTATTGTACAATGAGCAGTTCTTC.

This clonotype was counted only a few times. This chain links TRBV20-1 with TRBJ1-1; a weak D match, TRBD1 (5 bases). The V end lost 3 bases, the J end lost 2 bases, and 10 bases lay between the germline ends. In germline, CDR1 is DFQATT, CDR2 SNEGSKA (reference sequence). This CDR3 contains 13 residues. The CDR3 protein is CSARKQANTEAFF. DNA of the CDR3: TGCAGTGCTAGGAAACAGGCAAACACTGAAGCTTTCTTT.

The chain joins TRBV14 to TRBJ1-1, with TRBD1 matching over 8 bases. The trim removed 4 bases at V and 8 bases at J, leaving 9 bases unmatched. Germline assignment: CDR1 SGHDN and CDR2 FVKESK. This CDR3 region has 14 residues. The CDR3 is CASSPGGGWGEAFF. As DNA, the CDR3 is TGTGCCAGCAGCCCAGGGGGCGGCTGGGGGGAAGCTTTCTTT.

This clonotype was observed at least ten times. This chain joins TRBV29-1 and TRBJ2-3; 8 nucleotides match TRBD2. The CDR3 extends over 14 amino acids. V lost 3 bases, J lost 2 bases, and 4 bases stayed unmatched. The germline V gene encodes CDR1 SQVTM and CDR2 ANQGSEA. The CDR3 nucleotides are TGCAGCGTTGATCGGGGGGGATTCACAGATACGCAGTATTTT. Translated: CSVDRGGFTDTQYF.

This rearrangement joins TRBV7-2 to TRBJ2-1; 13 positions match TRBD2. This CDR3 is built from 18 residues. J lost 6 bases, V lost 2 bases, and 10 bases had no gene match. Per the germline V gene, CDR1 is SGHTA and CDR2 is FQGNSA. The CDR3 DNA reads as TGTGCCAGCAGCTTATTCCCCAAACTAGCGGGGGGGTTCAATGAGCAGTTCTTC. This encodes CASSLFPKLAGGFNEQFF.

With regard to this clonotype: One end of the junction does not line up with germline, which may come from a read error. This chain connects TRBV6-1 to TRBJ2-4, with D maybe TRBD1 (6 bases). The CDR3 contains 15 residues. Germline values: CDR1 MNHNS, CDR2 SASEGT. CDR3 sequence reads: CASSPGVSAENIQYF. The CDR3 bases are TGTGCCAGCAGCCCAGGGGTCTCAGCCGAAAACATTCAGTACTTC.

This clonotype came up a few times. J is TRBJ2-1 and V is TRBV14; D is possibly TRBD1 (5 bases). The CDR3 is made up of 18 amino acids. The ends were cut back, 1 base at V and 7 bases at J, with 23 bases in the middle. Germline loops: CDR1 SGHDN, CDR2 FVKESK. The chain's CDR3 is CASSQVYPNLARVNEQFF. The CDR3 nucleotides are TGTGCCAGCAGCCAAGTTTACCCCAACCTGGCCAGGGTGAATGAGCAGTTCTTC.

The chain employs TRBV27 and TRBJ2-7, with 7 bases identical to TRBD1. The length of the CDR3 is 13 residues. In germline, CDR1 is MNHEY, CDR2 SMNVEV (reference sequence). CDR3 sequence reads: CVVQPGGRYEQYF. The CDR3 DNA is TGTGTTGTACAACCAGGGGGAAGATACGAGCAGTACTTC.

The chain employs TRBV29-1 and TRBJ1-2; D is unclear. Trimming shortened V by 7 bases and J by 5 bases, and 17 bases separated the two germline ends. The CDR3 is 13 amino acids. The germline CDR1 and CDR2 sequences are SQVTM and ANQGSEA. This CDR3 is CSAEEPPGYGYTF. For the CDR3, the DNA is TGCAGCGCCGAGGAGCCCCCCGGGTATGGCTACACCTTC. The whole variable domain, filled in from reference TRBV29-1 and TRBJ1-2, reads SAVISQKPSRDICQRGTSLTIQCQVDSQVTMMFWYRQQPGQSLTLIATANQGSEATYESGFVIDKFPISRPNLTFSTLTVSNMSPEDSSIYLCSAEEPPGYGYTFGSGTRLTVV.

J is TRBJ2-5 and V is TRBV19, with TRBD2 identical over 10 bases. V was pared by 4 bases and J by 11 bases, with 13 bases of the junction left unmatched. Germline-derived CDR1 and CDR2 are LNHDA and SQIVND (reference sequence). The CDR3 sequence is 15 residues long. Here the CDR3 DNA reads TGTGCCAGTAGTAGATCGGGACTAGCGAATGGTTGGCAGTACTTC. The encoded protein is CASSRSGLANGWQYF. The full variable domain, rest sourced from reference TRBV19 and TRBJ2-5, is DGGITQSPKYLFRKEGQNVTLSCEQNLNHDAMYWYRQDPGQGLRLIYYSQIVNDFQKGDIAEGYSVSREKKESFPLTVTSAQKNPTAFYLCASSRSGLANGWQYFGPGTRLLVL.